This T cell receptor beta chain stems from a study of control samples from healthy donors and cancer patients (dated by TCRdb to 2018 to 2020). Library method: the immunoSEQ multiplex PCR assay. The immuneACCESS repertoire file appears here via TCRdb, limited to in-frame rearrangements. These files lack a portion of the clones; in checked studies, under half of the deficit traces to unresolved V genes, and the cause of the others is not known. The sample table holds about 120,000 clones, of which roughly 92% were seen once. Of the sample, approximately 0.58% falls within the top ten clones. The germline ends are 12 bases apart after V is trimmed by 8 bases and J by 2 bases. The CDR3 has 14 amino acids, counting the end cysteine and phenylalanine. The DNA shown is the 42-base CDR3, in frame from base 1. Per the germline V gene, ENHRY is the CDR1 and SYGVKD is the CDR2. Of note for this clone: Its antigen remains undetermined. No much larger clone exists at a distance of one base, and base qualities are not known.

Material for sequencing was PBMCs. This sequence uses TRBV10-3 and TRBJ2-2, with no confident D gene call. The origin of this receptor is a man older than 75 with head and neck cancer. The sequenced DNA is TGTGCCATCCAAAAAGTAGGAAACACCGGGGAGCTGTTTTTT. Translated, this is CAIQKVGNTGELFF.